The source of this TCR beta chain is a study of Graves' ophthalmopathy and Graves' hyperthyroidism. CDR3 regions of TCR beta were amplified from RNA transcripts. The authors performed first-round RT-PCR with HTBI primers and then a second-round multiplex PCR. MiXCR, applied by TCRdb to the multiplex PCR reads, yields one record per CDR3 protein. Among 500,000 to 700,000 distinct CDR3 sequences listed, 35% to 45% were seen once. Of note for this clonotype: Its antigen is still unknown. This sequence may be a read error, since a much larger clone differs from it by one base. Since no conserved phenylalanine or tryptophan closes the CDR3, a read error is the likely cause.

V lost 7 bases to trimming and J lost 0 bases, with 12 bases between them. The CDR3 length is 14 residues. Study-wide results and limits: Cross-validated, the 13-signature model showed 87.88%/81.08% sensitivity/specificity, and 80%/75% in the test set. For predicting ophthalmopathy progression, the model had 55% to 71% sensitivity and roughly 76% specificity.

This chain connects TRBV12-3 or TRBV12-4 to TRBJ1-1; TRBD1 is a possible D gene (5 bases). The sequence derives from an adult man with Graves' hyperthyroidism. Material for sequencing was peripheral blood or thyroid tissue (not recorded which). The CDR3 DNA is TGTGCCAGCACCCGGACAACTTTGAACACTGAAGCTTTCTCT. Amino acid sequence: CASTRTTLNTEAFS.